What follows are 9 T cell receptor beta chains derived from one specimen sequenced in a study of cytomegalovirus exposure and HLA in healthy donors. Both 60 Vbeta primers and 13 Jbeta primers went into the PCR. Using immunoSEQ multiplex PCR, the repertoire was profiled, and TCRdb retains in-frame clones only, with some absent. The repertoire has over 150,000 clones, 77% of them found once; the top ten carry around 3.4%. Sequencing input: PBMCs. Receptors were obtained from a man aged 25-45 years in good health and CMV-seropositive.

The V and J genes are TRBV5-1 and TRBJ2-5; 10 positions agree with TRBD2. V shed 4 bases, J shed 5 bases, and the junction held 8 bases outside the gene matches. CDR1 and CDR2 from the germline V gene are SGHRS and YFSETQ. This CDR3 comprises 15 residues. CDR3 sequence reads: CASSLSGTSAETQYF. The DNA of the CDR3 is TGCGCCAGCAGCCTTTCCGGGACTAGCGCCGAGACCCAGTACTTC.

This sequence joins TRBV6-1 and TRBJ2-3, with D perhaps matching TRBD2 (5 bases). Germline lookup yields CDR1 MNHNS and CDR2 SASEGT. The CDR3 loop spans 15 amino acids. V was trimmed by 4 bases and J by 6 bases, leaving 17 bases between them. This CDR3 reads CASSAPSGRADTQYF. The CDR3 DNA follows: TGTGCCAGCAGTGCCCCCAGCGGAAGAGCGGATACGCAGTATTTT.

The genes are TRBV5-1 and TRBJ1-5; 8 nucleotides match TRBD1. The CDR3 has 15 residues. After removal of 4 bases from V and 2 bases from J, the junction contained 5 bases not matched to a gene. Per the germline V gene, CDR1 is SGHRS and CDR2 is YFSETQ. The CDR3 loop is CASSITGGGNQPQHF. The CDR3 nucleotides read TGCGCCAGCAGCATTACAGGGGGTGGCAATCAGCCCCAGCATTTT.

The sample holds a few counts of this clone. The chain has TRBV7-9 and TRBJ1-5; TRBD1 matches 10 bases. This CDR3 contains 17 residues. Losses at the gene ends were 0 bases for V and 7 bases for J; bases not matched to a gene: 9. The V gene's germline CDR1 is SEHNR and CDR2 FQNEAQ (reference sequence). The DNA of the CDR3 is TGTGCCAGCAGCTTAGCTTCAGACAGGGGGCGACGGCAGCCCCAGCATTTT. Amino acid sequence: CASSLASDRGRRQPQHF. Using reference TRBV7-9 and TRBJ1-5 for the parts outside the CDR3, the full variable domain is DTGVSQNPRHKITKRGQNVTFRCDPISEHNRLYWYRQTLGQGPEFLTYFQNEAQLEKSRLLSDRFSAERPKGSFSTLEIQRTEQGDSAMYLCASSLASDRGRRQPQHFGDGTRLSIL.

CDR3 sequence (DNA): TGTGCCAGCAGTGAAAGGAGAGGCTCTCAGCCCCAGCATTTT. This gives the protein CASSERRGSQPQHF. The chain uses TRBV28 and TRBJ1-5; D is undetermined. CDR3 size: 14 residues. The V end was cut by 5 bases, the J end by 6 bases, with 14 bases between. In germline, CDR1 is MDHEN, CDR2 SYDVKM. The whole variable domain, filled in from reference TRBV28 and TRBJ1-5, reads DVKVTQSSRYLVKRTGEKVFLECVQDMDHENMFWYRQDPGLGLRLIYFSYDVKMKEKGDIPEGYSVSREKKERFSLILESASTNQTSMYLCASSERRGSQPQHFGDGTRLSIL.

J is TRBJ1-5 and V is TRBV9; 7 nucleotides match TRBD1. J gave up 7 bases and V 4 bases, and 8 bases lay outside the gene matches. CDR3 length equals 14 residues. Germline CDR1 is SGDLS and CDR2 is YYNGEE. CDR3 sequence reads: CASSRQGGWQPQHF. The CDR3, as DNA: TGTGCCAGCAGCAGACAGGGAGGTTGGCAGCCCCAGCATTTT.

In its sample, this clone was seen a few times. The rearrangement uses TRBV5-1 and TRBJ2-1; maybe TRBD1 (6 bases). CDR1 SGHRS and CDR2 YFSETQ come from the germline V gene. The germline V and J ends were trimmed by 1 base and 7 bases, with 12 bases remaining between them. CDR3 length equals 14 residues. In DNA, the CDR3 is TGCGCCAGCAGCTTGTTAACAGGGAAGAATGAGCAGTTCTTC. It specifies CASSLLTGKNEQFF.

The chain combines TRBV29-1 with TRBJ2-5, with D possibly matching TRBD1 (5 bases). Between the trimmed V and J ends, which lost 3 bases and 5 bases, there was a span of 10 bases. CDR1 and CDR2 (germline): SQVTM, ANQGSEA. The CDR3 loop spans 12 amino acids. In nucleotides, the CDR3 is TGCAGCGTTGATGGGGCGCGGGAGACCCAGTACTTC. Residues: CSVDGARETQYF.

The chain joins TRBV15 to TRBJ2-5; the D gene is possibly TRBD1 (5 bases). The CDR3 contains 13 residues. The V gene lost 0 bases and the J gene lost 4 bases, with 6 bases spanning the gap. Germline CDR1 and CDR2: LNHNV and YYDKDF (reference sequence). The CDR3 protein is CATSRDDRETQYF. The CDR3 coding sequence is TGTGCCACCAGCAGAGATGACAGAGAGACCCAGTACTTC.